This entry concerns a single T cell receptor beta chain. The antigen remains unidentified. This entry belongs to a study of metastatic and nonmetastatic thyroid tumors. Study-level background: Comparison of repertoires was carried out across blood and tumor or nodule tissue from malignant and benign thyroid patients. Broader study findings: Relative to benign nodules, malignant thyroid tumors were reportedly characterized by significantly elevated TCR beta diversity in blood and tumor.

The entire patient cohort was treatment-naive prior to thyroid surgery. CDR3 length equals 15 residues. Germline trimming cut 1 base from V and 5 bases from J; bases unmatched to any gene: 6. CDR1 is SGDLS and CDR2 is YYNGEE in the germline V gene. As originally analysed: Building a distant-metastasis classifier for papillary thyroid cancer drew on CDR3 differences across clinicopathological groups. Using MiXCR, TCRdb reanalyzed the PCR reads. The V and J calls reflect TCRdb's pipeline rather than the authors' work. The top ten clones hold 10% to 15% of a sample with 15,000 or so clones, around 28% of them seen once.

The sequencing input was tumor tissue. This chain links TRBV9 with TRBJ1-1; 9 bases map to TRBD1. This sequence originates from a male donor with papillary thyroid cancer or a benign thyroid nodule (not recorded which). Some clones in this sample may be carry-over from other donors' samples. Written as DNA, the CDR3 is TGTGCCAGCAGCGTATTGGAGACAGGGGGGACTGAAGCTTTCTTT. This translates into CASSVLETGGTEAFF.